In this sample, the clone carrying this TCR beta chain turned up a few times. This sample was included in a study of blood T cells in healthy people across ages. The amount of total RNA extracted per sample was at least 6 micrograms. A second PCR, run for roughly 7 to 11 cycles, used a sample-barcoded 5' primer plus a J-beta primer mix. MiXCR, run by TCRdb on the 5' RACE reads, gives a single entry per CDR3 protein. Seen here are around 990,000 distinct CDR3 sequences, around 27% observed once, and the top ten hold about 0.72%. Germline trimming cut 2 bases from V and 4 bases from J; bases unmatched to any gene: 8. CDR1 and CDR2 (germline): SGHTA, FQGNSA. This CDR3 is built from 17 residues. This sample also belongs to another study, concerning T cells of mothers and their children.

The V and J genes are TRBV7-2 and TRBJ2-3, with TRBD2 identical over 11 bases. This receptor was taken from a girl aged 2 to 9 in good health. Sequencing was performed on blood. CDR3: CASSLPLAGGVADTQYF. The CDR3 nucleotides read TGTGCCAGCAGCTTACCTCTAGCGGGGGGCGTCGCAGATACGCAGTATTTT.